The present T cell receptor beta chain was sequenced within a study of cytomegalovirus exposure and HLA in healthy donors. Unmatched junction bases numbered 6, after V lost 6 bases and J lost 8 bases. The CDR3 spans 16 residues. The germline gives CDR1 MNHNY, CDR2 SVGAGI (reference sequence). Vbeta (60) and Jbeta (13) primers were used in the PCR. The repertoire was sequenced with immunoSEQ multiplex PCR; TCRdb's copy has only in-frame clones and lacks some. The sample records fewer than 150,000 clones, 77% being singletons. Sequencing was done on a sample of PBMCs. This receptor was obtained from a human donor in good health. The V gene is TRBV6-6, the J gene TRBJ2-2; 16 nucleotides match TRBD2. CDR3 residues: CASRIPGLAGGGELFF. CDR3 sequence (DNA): TGTGCCAGCAGGATTCCGGGACTAGCGGGAGGGGGGGAGCTGTTTTTT.